These T cell receptor beta chains were read from a single sample in a study of regulatory T cells in long-lasting Graves disease. TCRdb independently ran MiXCR on the multiplex PCR reads; one entry per CDR3 protein. The profile shows about 620,000 distinct CDR3 sequences, 15% to 20% of them singletons. This sample also belongs to another study, concerning T cells in Graves' hyperthyroidism and ophthalmopathy.

This sample comprised peripheral blood mononuclear cells (PBMCs), obtained at new diagnosis, from a patient treated with antithyroid drugs. The receptor source for this set is a woman in her twenties or thirties with Graves disease. Both conserved end residues are part of each CDR3. The order of the fields is clone size, D gene, V gene, J gene, CDR3 DNA, CDR3 protein. A D gene is named only where the DNA matches it firmly. The size field is filled for only some rows; it gives once, few, many or a size class.

clone_size: many; d_call: .; v_call: TRBV3-1; j_call: TRBJ1-5; cdr3_nt: TGTGCCAGCAGCCAAGATACCCAGCCCCAGCATTTT; cdr3_aa: CASSQDTQPQHF
clone_size: few; d_call: .; v_call: TRBV30; j_call: TRBJ1-4; cdr3_nt: TGTGCCTGGAGTGTACTTGGGTGGACAGATACTAATGAAAAACTGTTTTTT; cdr3_aa: CAWSVLGWTDTNEKLFF
clone_size: .; d_call: .; v_call: TRBV15; j_call: TRBJ2-1; cdr3_nt: TGTGCCACCAGTCCGGAATCTATTCTAGCAGCCCCCTCCTACAATGAGCAGTTCTTC; cdr3_aa: CATSPESILAAPSYNEQFF
clone_size: .; d_call: .; v_call: TRBV28; j_call: TRBJ1-6; cdr3_nt: TGTGCCAGCAGTTTAGAGGGTCAGGGCCGGCGTTCACCCCCCCACTTT; cdr3_aa: CASSLEGQGRRSPPHF
clone_size: few; d_call: .; v_call: TRBV7-3; j_call: TRBJ2-2; cdr3_nt: TGTGCCAGCAGCTTCTCCGGGGGCAGCGGGGAGCTGTTTTTT; cdr3_aa: CASSFSGGSGELFF
clone_size: many; d_call: .; v_call: TRBV11-2; j_call: TRBJ1-1; cdr3_nt: TGTGCCAGCAGCTTTCCCGGAATGAACACTGAAGCTTTCTTT; cdr3_aa: CASSFPGMNTEAFF
clone_size: few; d_call: TRBD2; v_call: TRBV20-1; j_call: TRBJ2-7; cdr3_nt: TGCAGTGCTAGCGATGGCCCGGGAGGGCAGCCCGAGCAGTACTTC; cdr3_aa: CSASDGPGGQPEQYF
clone_size: few; d_call: TRBD1; v_call: TRBV5-1; j_call: TRBJ2-5; cdr3_nt: TGCGCCAGCAGCTTGGCCCCAGGGGGAGAGACCCAGTACTTC; cdr3_aa: CASSLAPGGETQYF
clone_size: .; d_call: TRBD2; v_call: TRBV19; j_call: TRBJ2-5; cdr3_nt: TGTGCCAGTAGTACCCCTAGCGGGAGGGATCAAGAGACCCAGTACTTC; cdr3_aa: CASSTPSGRDQETQYF
clone_size: .; d_call: .; v_call: TRBV12-3/TRBV12-4; j_call: TRBJ1-5; cdr3_nt: TGTGCCAGCAGCCAAGATCGGGCAGAATTTGCCCAGCCCCAGCATTTT; cdr3_aa: CASSQDRAEFAQPQHF
clone_size: many; d_call: TRBD1; v_call: TRBV19; j_call: TRBJ1-1; cdr3_nt: TGTGCCAGCCCTCCACCGGGACAGGGGCTATACACTGAAGCTTTCTTT; cdr3_aa: CASPPPGQGLYTEAFF
clone_size: few; d_call: TRBD1; v_call: TRBV27; j_call: TRBJ2-7; cdr3_nt: TGTGCCAGCAGTCCGACAGGGTGGTCCTACGAGCAGTACTTC; cdr3_aa: CASSPTGWSYEQYF
clone_size: .; d_call: .; v_call: TRBV9; j_call: TRBJ2-3; cdr3_nt: TGTGCCAGCGGGGATACGCAGTATTTT; cdr3_aa: CASGDTQYF
clone_size: few; d_call: .; v_call: TRBV7-6; j_call: TRBJ1-1; cdr3_nt: TGTGCCAGCAGCTTAGTCTTAATGAACACTGAAGCTTTCTTT; cdr3_aa: CASSLVLMNTEAFF